The subject of this entry is one T cell receptor beta chain. Germline V gene lookup returns CDR1 LNHDA and CDR2 SQIVND (reference sequence). This CDR3 has 15 residues. Trimming took 2 bases from V and 5 from J, leaving 13 bases between them. This sample was included in a study of blood T cell repertoires in COVID-19. On the study more broadly: The United States, Italy and Spain provided the acute and convalescent COVID-19 samples.

As originally analysed: Nucleated cell counts were estimated from reference gene primer amplification. Sequencing was performed with immunoSEQ multiplex PCR; in TCRdb, only in-frame clones are kept and a portion is missing. That table gives V, J and clone size, and the DNA gave D and trimming. The sample holds roughly 220,000 clones; 86% are singletons and the top ten take roughly 2.3%. Sequencing input: peripheral blood. The chain links TRBV19 to TRBJ1-5, with D unclear. This receptor was taken from a man younger than 45 who had recovered from COVID-19. The CDR3 coding sequence is TGTGCCAGTAGTATACAAAACAGTGATTATCAGCCCCAGCATTTT. It codes for CASSIQNSDYQPQHF.